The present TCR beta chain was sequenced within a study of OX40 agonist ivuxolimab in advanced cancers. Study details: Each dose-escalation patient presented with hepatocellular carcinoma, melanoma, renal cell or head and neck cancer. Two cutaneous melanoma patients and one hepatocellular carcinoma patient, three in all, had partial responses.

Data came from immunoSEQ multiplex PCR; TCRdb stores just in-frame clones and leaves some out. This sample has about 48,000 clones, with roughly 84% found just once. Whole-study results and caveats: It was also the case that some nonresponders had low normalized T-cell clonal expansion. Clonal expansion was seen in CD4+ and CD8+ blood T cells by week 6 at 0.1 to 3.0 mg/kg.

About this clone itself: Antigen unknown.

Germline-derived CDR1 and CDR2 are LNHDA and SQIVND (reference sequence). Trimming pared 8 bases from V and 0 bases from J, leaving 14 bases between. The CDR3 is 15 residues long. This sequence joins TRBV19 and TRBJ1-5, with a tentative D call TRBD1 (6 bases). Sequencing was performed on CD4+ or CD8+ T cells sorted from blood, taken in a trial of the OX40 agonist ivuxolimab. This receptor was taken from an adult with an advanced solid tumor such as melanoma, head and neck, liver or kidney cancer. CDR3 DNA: TGTGCCAGTCTTGACAGGCAGTATAGCAATCAGCCCCAGCATTTT. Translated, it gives CASLDRQYSNQPQHF.